The source of this T cell receptor beta chain is a study of blood T cell repertoires in COVID-19. As for the study in general: Whether acute or convalescent, the COVID-19 samples came from the United States, Italy and Spain. Sources were T cells, B-cell-depleted T cells, or PBMCs; the material itself was cDNA or gDNA.

The CDR3 covers 15 residues. Germline assignment: CDR1 MNHNS and CDR2 SASEGT. V lost 1 base and J lost 7, with 15 bases in between. In the original processing: Amplification of reference gene primers was used by the study to estimate nucleated cell counts. The assay was immunoSEQ multiplex PCR, and TCRdb's table has in-frame clones only and misses some. The V and J calls and the clone size are those of that table, but D and trimming were determined from the DNA. The table shows about 75,000 clones, with approximately 74% occurring only once. Specimen: peripheral blood. This clonotype was sampled from a human donor with acute or convalescent COVID-19. The donor label of this sample is uncertain. The chain is built from TRBV6-1 and TRBJ2-3; D remains unclear. The CDR3 loop is CASSEESRFANTQYF. Written as DNA, the CDR3 is TGTGCCAGCAGTGAAGAATCCAGGTTCGCGAATACGCAGTATTTT.